Below, 28 T cell receptor beta chains from the same sample are listed, as sequenced in a study of blood T cell repertoires in COVID-19 (dated by TCRdb to the early 2020s). The library was generated by the immunoSEQ multiplex PCR assay. This is the immuneACCESS table as TCRdb keeps it, with only in-frame sequences that have V and J called. A part of the clones is gone; compared with another copy, unresolved V genes explain less than half, and the rest is unexplained. In all, the sample holds about 150,000 clones, and 85% to 90% of those were seen once. The top ten clonotypes cover over 10% of the sample. The sequenced sample consisted of peripheral blood. The source is a man aged 18 to 30 with COVID-19, enrolled during active disease.

The rearrangement links TRBV7-8 to TRBJ1-1, with 7 bases aligning to TRBD1. CDR3 length: 16 amino acids. Losses at the gene ends were 0 bases for V and 0 bases for J; bases not matched to a gene: 4. The germline gives CDR1 SGHVS, CDR2 FQNEAQ. The DNA of the CDR3 is TGTGCCAGCAGCTTAGCGACAGGGAACATGAACACTGAAGCTTTCTTT. Translating it yields CASSLATGNMNTEAFF.

This clone was counted between two and nine times. The chain carries TRBV25-1 and TRBJ1-6; D ambiguous. CDR1 and CDR2 (germline): MGHDK, SYGVNS. This CDR3 contains 16 residues. Deletions cut 3 bases from V and 2 bases from J, with 11 bases between. In DNA form, the CDR3 reads TGTGCCAGCAGTGAGCAGTCGAGCGCCTATAATTCACCCCTCCACTTT. It encodes CASSEQSSAYNSPLHF.

The CDR3 bases are TGTGCCAGCAGTAAAAGGGCGGGATTTGCAGATACGCAGTATTTT. Its translation: CASSKRAGFADTQYF. V gene TRBV27 combines with J gene TRBJ2-3, with D perhaps matching TRBD2 (6 bases). CDR1 MNHEY and CDR2 SMNVEV come from the germline V gene (reference sequence). The CDR3 runs 15 residues. V dropped 5 bases and J dropped 4 bases, with 16 bases sitting between them.

The rearrangement uses TRBV30 and TRBJ2-2; maybe TRBD2 (6 bases). Looked up from germline, CDR1 is GTSNPN and CDR2 is SVGIG (reference sequence). This CDR3 is built from 12 residues. V dropped 8 bases and J dropped 3 bases, with 10 bases sitting between them. DNA of the CDR3: TGTGCCCGGAAGCGGGACACCGGGGAGCTGTTTTTT. It yields the protein CARKRDTGELFF.

This clone was seen more than once but under ten times. V usage is TRBV10-1 and J usage is TRBJ2-7; no clear D gene. The CDR3 is made up of 12 amino acids. CDR1 WNHNN and CDR2 SYGVQD come from the germline V gene (reference sequence). The V gene lost 3 bases and the J gene lost 1 base, with 4 bases spanning the gap. CDR3 sequence: CASSDTSYEQYF. DNA for the CDR3: TGCGCCAGCAGTGACACTTCCTACGAGCAGTACTTC.

DNA for the CDR3: TGTGCCAGCAGCTTAGCACTAGCGGGGCCGTACCAAGAGACCCAGTACTTC. Translating it yields CASSLALAGPYQETQYF. The chain links TRBV7-2 to TRBJ2-5, with 10 bases matching TRBD2. Germline CDR1 and CDR2: SGHTA and FQGNSA. This CDR3 has 17 residues. Trimming cost V 0 bases and J 0 bases; bases outside gene matches: 4.

This clone has more than one count but fewer than ten. The rearrangement uses TRBV6-1 and TRBJ1-5; the D gene is possibly TRBD1 (5 bases). CDR3 length equals 16 residues. From germline, CDR1 is MNHNS and CDR2 SASEGT. Trimming removed 4 bases from V and 6 bases from J, with 19 bases in between. The CDR3 DNA is TGTGCCAGCAGTGCTATGTTAACAGGATCGGGTCAGCCCCAGCATTTT. Protein sequence: CASSAMLTGSGQPQHF.

This rearrangement joins TRBV4-1 to TRBJ2-1, with 11 bases matching TRBD2. The CDR3 has 15 residues. The germline CDR1 and CDR2 sequences are MGHRA and YSYEKL. The junction had 9 bases not matched to a gene; V was cut back by 4 bases and J by 10 bases. CDR3 loop: CASSPKPLAGGEQFF. CDR3 nucleotides: TGCGCCAGCAGCCCTAAGCCCTTAGCGGGAGGGGAGCAGTTCTTC.

The chain joins TRBV2 to TRBJ2-7, with TRBD1 as a possible D gene (6 bases). This CDR3 has 12 residues. V was cut by 7 bases and J by 5 bases, with 12 bases left in between. The V gene's germline CDR1 is SNHLY and CDR2 FYNNEI. CDR3 region: CASIKGVNEQYF. CDR3 nucleotide sequence: TGTGCCAGCATAAAGGGGGTCAACGAGCAGTACTTC.

This chain uses TRBV15 with TRBJ2-7; D remains ambiguous. This CDR3 has 13 amino acids. Trimming took off 0 bases at V and 3 bases at J, with 6 bases between the two ends. Germline loops: CDR1 LNHNV, CDR2 YYDKDF (reference sequence). The CDR3 DNA is TGTGCCACCAGCAGAGATTTCGGCTACGAGCAGTACTTC. It encodes CATSRDFGYEQYF.

This chain joins TRBV19 and TRBJ1-5; unclear D gene. This CDR3 comprises 14 residues. Germline V gene sequence: CDR1 LNHDA, CDR2 SQIVND (reference sequence). Trimming cost V 3 bases and J 2 bases, with 8 bases left between them. In nucleotides, the CDR3 is TGTGCCAGTAGTATGTTCAGTGGCAATCAGCCCCAGCATTTT. Translation gives CASSMFSGNQPQHF. The full variable domain, its missing parts supplied by reference TRBV19 and TRBJ1-5, is DGGITQSPKYLFRKEGQNVTLSCEQNLNHDAMYWYRQDPGQGLRLIYYSQIVNDFQKGDIAEGYSVSREKKESFPLTVTSAQKNPTAFYLCASSMFSGNQPQHFGDGTRLSIL.

The rearrangement uses TRBV4-2 and TRBJ1-6; 7 bases align to TRBD1. The length of the CDR3 is 15 residues. CDR1 and CDR2 from the germline V gene are LGHNA and YNFKEQ. V shed 2 bases, J shed 6 bases, and the junction held 4 bases outside the gene matches. CDR3 DNA sequence: TGTGCCAGCAGCCAATGGGACAGTCCTAATTCACCCCTCCACTTT. Its translation: CASSQWDSPNSPLHF.

The V gene is TRBV11-2, the J gene TRBJ2-1; 9 bases match TRBD1. The ends lost 5 bases at V and 8 bases at J; junction bases unmatched: 10. The CDR3 has 15 amino acids. Germline V gene data show CDR1 as SGHAT and CDR2 as FQNNGV. The CDR3 sequence: CASSGGTGRLDEQFF. DNA of the CDR3: TGTGCCAGCAGCGGAGGGACAGGGAGGTTAGATGAGCAGTTCTTC. The full variable domain, its missing parts supplied by reference TRBV11-2 and TRBJ2-1, is EAGVAQSPRYKIIEKRQSVAFWCNPISGHATLYWYQQILGQGPKLLIQFQNNGVVDDSQLPKDRFSAERLKGVDSTLKIQPAKLEDSAVYLCASSGGTGRLDEQFFGPGTRLTVL.

V gene TRBV29-1 combines with J gene TRBJ2-1; the match to TRBD2 covers 11 bases. Trimming took 0 bases from V and 8 from J; bases not matched to a gene: 15. The CDR3 sequence is 18 residues long. CDR1 is SQVTM, CDR2 ANQGSEA, per germline. The CDR3 coding sequence is TGCAGCGTTGAAGATCCCCGCGCGGTAGCGGGAGGGCAGTATGAGCAGTTCTTC. Translated: CSVEDPRAVAGGQYEQFF.

The chain is built from TRBV6-5 and TRBJ2-7, with 8 bases identical to TRBD2. The CDR3 loop spans 14 amino acids. Trimming at V came to 4 bases and at J to 2 bases, leaving 4 bases not matched to a gene. Looked up from germline, CDR1 is MNHEY and CDR2 is SVGAGI. This chain's CDR3 is CASSLGTRPYEQYF. DNA for the CDR3: TGTGCCAGCAGTTTGGGGACTAGACCCTACGAGCAGTACTTC.

The chain is built from TRBV6-2 or TRBV6-3 and TRBJ2-5; 8 bases line up with TRBD2. This CDR3 has 14 amino acids. Germline CDR1 reads MNHEY; CDR2 reads SVGEGT. V was clipped by 4 bases and J by 4 bases; unmatched bases: 5. For the CDR3, the DNA is TGTGCCAGCAGTTTACCTAGCGGGCTAGAGACCCAGTACTTC. This sequence encodes CASSLPSGLETQYF.

CDR3 region: CASSRSGTREETQYF. The CDR3 DNA is TGTGCCAGCAGCCGCTCCGGGACTCGGGAGGAGACCCAGTACTTC. The chain joins TRBV5-5 to TRBJ2-5; weak D call: TRBD2 (6 bases). This CDR3 has 15 residues. The germline V gene encodes CDR1 SGHKS and CDR2 YYEKEE (reference sequence). The V and J ends lost 4 bases and 5 bases respectively, with 18 bases between them.

This chain joins TRBV7-9 and TRBJ2-5; perhaps TRBD1 as D (6 bases). Deletions cut 5 bases from V and 5 bases from J, with 15 bases between. Germline CDR1 reads SEHNR; CDR2 reads FQNEAQ (reference sequence). The CDR3 has 14 residues. CDR3 DNA: TGTGCCAGCAGCACCGACAGGCGGATGGAGACCCAGTACTTC. Encoded protein: CASSTDRRMETQYF.

The chain uses TRBV24-1 and TRBJ2-2; TRBD2 matches 8 bases. The CDR3 has 16 amino acids. J lost 1 base, V lost 1 base, and 1 base had no gene match. Germline V gene data show CDR1 as KGHDR and CDR2 as SFDVKD. CDR3: CATSDFTSGNTGELFF. The CDR3 DNA is TGTGCCACCAGTGATTTTACTAGCGGGAACACCGGGGAGCTGTTTTTT.

This clone appeared a single time. The chain has TRBV7-6 and TRBJ1-5; D not certain. Between the trimmed V and J ends, which lost 5 bases and 6 bases, there was a span of 17 bases. The CDR3 consists of 15 residues. Germline V gene sequence: CDR1 SGHVS, CDR2 FNYEAQ. CDR3 bases: TGTGCCAGCAGCCCCGAGGAAGGCTTTAGTCAGCCCCAGCATTTT. Protein sequence: CASSPEEGFSQPQHF.

The CDR3 DNA sequence: TGTGCCAGCAGGGCTAGCATATCCCGATTAGAGACCCAGTACTTC. It yields the protein CASRASISRLETQYF. The chain uses TRBV6-6 and TRBJ2-5; D may be TRBD2 (5 bases). Germline V gene sequence: CDR1 MNHNY, CDR2 SVGAGI (reference sequence). V was trimmed by 6 bases and J by 4 bases, leaving 18 bases between them. The CDR3 contains 15 residues.

The CDR3 nucleotides are TGCGCCAGCAGCTTCCGGGACTCCTACAATGAGCAGTTCTTC. Translating gives CASSFRDSYNEQFF. V is TRBV5-1 and J is TRBJ2-1; possibly TRBD2 for D (5 bases). The V gene's germline CDR1 is SGHRS and CDR2 YFSETQ. Trimming stripped 2 bases from V and 0 bases from J, with 6 bases between. The CDR3 is 14 amino acids.

The chain carries TRBV6-2 or TRBV6-3 and TRBJ2-7, with D possibly TRBD1 on 5 matching bases. The germline V gene encodes CDR1 MNHEY and CDR2 SVGEGT. This CDR3 contains 12 residues. V gave up 4 bases and J gave up 3 bases, with 7 bases separating them. The chain's CDR3 is CASSSQGYEQYF. The CDR3, as DNA: TGTGCCAGCAGTTCTCAGGGCTACGAGCAGTACTTC.

V usage is TRBV3-1 (or the pseudogene TRBV3-2) and J usage is TRBJ2-1; D uncertain. The CDR3 sequence is 15 residues long. Germline V gives CDR1 LGHDT, CDR2 YNNKEL (reference sequence). Trimming shortened V by 4 bases and J by 0 bases, and 10 bases separated the two germline ends. CDR3 protein: CASSLYFSSYNEQFF. CDR3 nucleotide sequence: TGTGCCAGCAGCCTTTATTTCAGCTCCTACAATGAGCAGTTCTTC.

About this clone: The sample contains more than one DNA sequence encoding this CDR3. CDR3 in DNA: TGTGCCAGCAGCTTAGTCGCTTCGGGCTCCTACGAGCAGTACTTC. Translated, it gives CASSLVASGSYEQYF. The chain carries TRBV11-2 and TRBJ2-7; D is unclear. CDR3 length equals 15 residues. Germline CDR1 SGHAT, CDR2 FQNNGV. Trimming stripped 1 base from V and 0 bases from J, with 10 bases between.

The chain carries TRBV18 and TRBJ1-1; D perhaps matches TRBD1 (5 bases). Per germline, CDR1 KGHSH and CDR2 LQKENI. Trimming shortened V by 3 bases and J by 1 base, and 9 bases separated the two germline ends. This CDR3 contains 14 residues. In DNA, the CDR3 is TGTGCCAGCTCACCTCAGGGTACGAACACTGAAGCTTTCTTT. As protein: CASSPQGTNTEAFF.

The chain is built from TRBV19 and TRBJ1-1; D unresolved. CDR1 is LNHDA, CDR2 SQIVND, per germline (reference sequence). Trimming pared 4 bases from V and 1 base from J, leaving 22 bases between. This CDR3 comprises 18 residues. Written as DNA, the CDR3 is TGTGCCAGTAGTAGTGAGCGGGTGCGCGGGTCAGCGAACACTGAAGCTTTCTTT. Protein product: CASSSERVRGSANTEAFF.

The gene calls are TRBV6-6 and TRBJ2-7; D is undetermined. Trimming took off 0 bases at V and 2 bases at J, with 2 bases between the two ends. The CDR3 loop spans 12 amino acids. Germline loops: CDR1 MNHNY, CDR2 SVGAGI (reference sequence). The CDR3 spells CASSYSTYEQYF. DNA for the CDR3: TGTGCCAGCAGTTACTCCACCTACGAGCAGTACTTC.